The sequence of this T cell receptor beta chain was determined in a study of CD4+ T cells in melanoma. TCRdb's table, derived via immunoSEQ multiplex PCR, lists solely in-frame clones and lacks some. This table holds about 110,000 clones, about 92% found once. V lost 5 bases to trimming and J lost 9 bases; unmatched junction nucleotides: 6. CDR1 and CDR2 from the germline V gene are SNHLY and FYNNEI. The CDR3 is 14 residues long. Notes on this clone: Antigen specificity is unknown.

Broader study findings: CD8+ T cell, macrophage and B cell function reportedly correlated with neoantigen-specific CD4+ T cells. Reportedly, melanoma neoantigen-specific CD4+ T cells showed varied differentiation states.

This receptor was taken from a human donor with melanoma. Sequenced material: peripheral blood. This rearrangement joins TRBV2 to TRBJ2-1; 11 bases fit TRBD2. The CDR3 region has the DNA TGTGCCAGCAGTCCCATAACTAGCGGGGGTGAGCAGTTCTTC. Protein sequence: CASSPITSGGEQFF. The variable domain in full, completed from reference TRBV2 and TRBJ2-1, reads EPEVTQTPSHQVTQMGQEVILRCVPISNHLYFYWYRQILGQKVEFLVSFYNNEISEKSEIFDDQFSVERPDGSNFTLKIRSTKLEDSAMYFCASSPITSGGEQFFGPGTRLTVL.